The rows below give T cell receptor beta chains drawn from one sample of a study of response to subunit inactivated influenza vaccine. MiXCR, run by TCRdb on the RT-PCR reads, gives a single entry per CDR3 protein. Of approximately 530,000 distinct CDR3 sequences detected, about 7.6% appear once; the ten largest clones hold 10% to 15%. The sequences come from PBMCs from blood, collected less than 25 months after vaccination. These receptor sequences come from a man aged 50-75 years who received an inactivated influenza vaccine. The CDR3 runs from the conserved cysteine through the conserved F or W. A D gene is named only where the DNA matches it firmly. Size tells how often a clone was seen (once, few, many) or the class of an expanded clone, and some rows leave it out.

V	J	size	D	length	CDR3	DNA
TRBV5-1	TRBJ2-7	many	TRBD1	15	CASSDGTVAYYEQYF	TGCGCCAGCAGCGATGGGACAGTAGCTTACTACGAGCAGTACTTC
TRBV20-1	TRBJ1-4	NA	NA	14	CSASPTRGFEKLFF	TGCAGTGCTAGTCCGACGCGGGGATTTGAAAAACTGTTTTTT
TRBV20-1	TRBJ2-6	few	NA	16	CSARDHRASGANVLTF	TGCAGTGCTAGAGACCACAGGGCTTCTGGGGCCAACGTCCTGACTTTC
TRBV12-3/TRBV12-4	TRBJ1-2	NA	NA	15	CASSPSTGYTYGYTF	TGTGCCAGCAGCCCAAGTACAGGGTACACTTATGGCTACACCTTC
TRBV5-1	TRBJ2-4	NA	TRBD2	14	CASSASGILDIQYF	TGCGCCAGCAGTGCTAGCGGGATTCTTGACATTCAGTACTTC
TRBV20-1	TRBJ2-7	NA	NA	13	CSARVSRPYEQYF	TGCAGTGCTAGGGTGTCTAGACCTTACGAGCAGTACTTC
TRBV5-1	TRBJ2-4	few	TRBD2	14	CASSGTSGGPLQYF	TGCGCCAGCAGCGGGACTAGCGGGGGGCCGCTTCAGTACTTC
TRBV18	TRBJ1-5	few	NA	15	CASSLGHRDNQPQHF	TGTGCCAGCTCATTGGGACATCGGGACAATCAGCCCCAGCATTTT
TRBV9	TRBJ1-5	NA	TRBD1	17	CASSVERDRVFSQPQHF	TGTGCCAGCAGCGTAGAGAGGGACAGGGTATTTTCTCAGCCCCAGCATTTT
TRBV28	TRBJ2-3	many	NA	14	CASSFPGNTDTQYF	TGTGCCAGCAGTTTCCCGGGGAACACAGATACGCAGTATTTT
TRBV5-5	TRBJ2-3	many	NA	13	CASSFTDTDTQYF	TGTGCCAGCAGCTTCACAGACACAGATACGCAGTATTTT
TRBV15	TRBJ1-1	many	NA	15	CATSRDLAGDTEAFF	TGTGCCACCAGCAGAGACCTCGCAGGGGACACTGAAGCTTTCTTT
TRBV4-2	TRBJ1-2	NA	NA	16	CASSPLSDRTNYGYTF	TGTGCCAGCAGCCCCTTATCTGACAGGACTAACTATGGCTACACCTTC
TRBV7-2	TRBJ1-2	few	TRBD1	13	CASSPQGADGYTF	TGTGCCAGCAGCCCACAGGGGGCTGATGGCTACACCTTC
TRBV10-3	TRBJ1-5	many	NA	15	CAISESGGPNQPQHF	TGTGCCATCAGTGAGTCGGGGGGTCCCAATCAGCCCCAGCATTTT
TRBV27	TRBJ2-1	NA	TRBD2	13	CASSLLLADEQFF	TGTGCCAGCAGTTTACTACTAGCGGATGAGCAGTTCTTC
TRBV20-1	TRBJ2-3	NA	TRBD1	15	CSARGWDRGRDTQYF	TGCAGTGCTAGAGGCTGGGACAGGGGGAGGGATACGCAGTATTTT
TRBV27	TRBJ2-2	NA	TRBD2	14	CASSPLAGAGELFF	TGTGCCAGCAGTCCCCTAGCGGGGGCCGGGGAGCTGTTTTTT
TRBV5-6	TRBJ2-4	NA	NA	17	CASSFDRVGWAENIQYF	TGTGCCAGCAGCTTTGACCGGGTTGGCTGGGCCGAAAACATTCAGTACTTC
TRBV12-3/TRBV12-4	TRBJ1-5	many	TRBD1	15	CASSRTGGRNQPQHF	TGTGCCAGCAGTCGGACAGGGGGACGGAATCAGCCCCAGCATTTT
TRBV28	TRBJ2-5	NA	NA	15	CASSFRPGYQETQYF	TGTGCCAGCAGTTTCAGGCCCGGGTACCAAGAGACCCAGTACTTC
TRBV4-3	TRBJ2-7	many	TRBD2	17	CASSQDIRASGRAKQYF	TGCGCCAGCAGCCAAGATATAAGGGCTAGCGGGAGGGCTAAGCAGTACTTC
TRBV20-1	TRBJ2-3	few	TRBD2	15	CSARRASGSTDTQYF	TGCAGTGCTAGAAGGGCTAGCGGCAGCACAGATACGCAGTATTTT
TRBV6-1	TRBJ2-7	many	NA	14	CASVDGSGSYEQYF	TGTGCCAGCGTAGACGGCAGTGGGTCCTACGAGCAGTACTTC